This T cell receptor beta chain derives from a study of monozygotic twins with inflammatory bowel disease. Study-wide points: Patient repertoires may carry noise from differing immunosuppressive treatments.

The CDR3 has 13 residues. CDR1 and CDR2 (germline): SNHLY, FYNNEI. Blood was drawn once per donor, and each sample measured under 3 ml. Addition of UMIs with a 6-nucleotide sample barcode was achieved by template switching. TCRdb re-called the 5' RACE reads and gives one entry per CDR3 protein, without DNA. With approximately 200,000 distinct CDR3 sequences in the sample, the ten largest clones hold 1.5% to 2%. On this clonotype: No antigen is known for it.

This chain joins TRBV2 and TRBJ1-1. The TCR comes from a human donor with ulcerative colitis or Crohn's disease, or a healthy co-twin of an affected twin (not recorded which). Specimen: blood. The CDR3 spells CASSEPLNTEAFF. Full variable domain (missing parts from reference TRBV2 and TRBJ1-1): EPEVTQTPSHQVTQMGQEVILRCVPISNHLYFYWYRQILGQKVEFLVSFYNNEISEKSEIFDDQFSVERPDGSNFTLKIRSTKLEDSAMYFCASSEPLNTEAFFGQGTRLTVV.